This TCR beta chain appears in the sequencing data of a study of T cells in Graves' hyperthyroidism and ophthalmopathy. This clonotype has a count of ten or more. The antigen remains unidentified. Amplified regions were TCR beta CDR3 sequences from RNA transcripts. In the first-round RT-PCR of the TCR CDR3, the HTBI primer set was used. TCRdb re-analysed the multiplex PCR reads in MiXCR, keeping a single row per CDR3 protein. Counted here are about 380,000 distinct CDR3 sequences, about 18% occurring once; the ten biggest clones make up around 40%. General study findings and limits: The majority of expanded thyroid clonotypes above 0.001 also appeared in blood.

Inclusion characteristics of ophthalmopathy patients comprised a Clinical Activity Score of at least 3, a NOSPECS grade of at least 4, and duration under 3 months. Sequences were obtained from blood. The receptor's source is a man aged 18 to 35 with Graves' ophthalmopathy.

CDR3 sequence reads: CASSPFDAQPQHF. DNA of the CDR3: TGTGCCAGCTCACCCTTCGACGCTCAGCCCCAGCATTTT. The chain combines TRBV18 with TRBJ1-5; D remains unclear. The germline gives CDR1 KGHSH, CDR2 LQKENI. The CDR3 loop spans 13 amino acids. V was shortened by 3 bases and J by 6 bases, with 9 bases between the two germline ends.